This T cell receptor beta chain was captured by sequencing in a study of T cell repertoires in cytomegalovirus infection. Overall study: Matching HLA type and CMV infection were both indicated by public TCR beta signatures.

This clonotype was detected a few times. The antigen remains undetermined. Germline loops: CDR1 KGHDR, CDR2 SFDVKD. The V and J ends lost 4 bases and 7 bases respectively, with 16 bases between them. The CDR3 consists of 15 residues. TCRdb recomputed calls from the reads with MiXCR, one row per CDR3 protein. The sample comprises roughly 570,000 distinct CDR3 sequences, about 40% of which are singletons, and 48% rests with the top ten. The V call is TRBV24-1, the J call TRBJ1-5, with D possibly being TRBD1 (6 bases). The receptor comes from a human donor in good health (CMV status not recorded). Some clones in this sample may be carry-over from other donors' samples. Specimen: cultured PBMCs, collected from culture after CMV antigen stimulation. CDR3 in amino acids: CATSEASGGRQPQHF. As DNA, the CDR3 is TGTGCCACCAGTGAGGCCTCCGGGGGCAGACAGCCCCAGCATTTT.